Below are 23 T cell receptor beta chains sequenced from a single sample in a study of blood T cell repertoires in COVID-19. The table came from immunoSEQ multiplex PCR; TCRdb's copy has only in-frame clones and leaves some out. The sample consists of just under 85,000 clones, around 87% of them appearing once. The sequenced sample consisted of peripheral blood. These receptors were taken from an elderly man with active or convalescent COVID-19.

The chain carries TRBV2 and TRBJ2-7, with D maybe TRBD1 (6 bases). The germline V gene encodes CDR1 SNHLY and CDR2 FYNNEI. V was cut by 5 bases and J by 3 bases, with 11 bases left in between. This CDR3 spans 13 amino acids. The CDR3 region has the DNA TGTGCCAGCAGTCCACAGGGTAGCTACGAGCAGTACGTC. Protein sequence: CASSPQGSYEQYV.

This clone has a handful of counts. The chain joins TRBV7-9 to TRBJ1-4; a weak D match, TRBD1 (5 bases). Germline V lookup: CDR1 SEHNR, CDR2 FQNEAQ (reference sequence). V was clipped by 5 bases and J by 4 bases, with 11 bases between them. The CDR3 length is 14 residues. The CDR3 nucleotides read TGTGCCAGCAGCCTAGGGGAGAGTAATGAAAAACTGTTTTTT. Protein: CASSLGESNEKLFF.

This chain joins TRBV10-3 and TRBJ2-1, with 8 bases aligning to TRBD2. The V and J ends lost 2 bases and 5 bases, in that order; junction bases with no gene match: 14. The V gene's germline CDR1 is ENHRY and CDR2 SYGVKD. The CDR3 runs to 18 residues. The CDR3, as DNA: TGTGCCATCAGTGAGATCTCGGGACTAGGAATAATGAACAATGAGCAGTTCTTC. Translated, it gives CAISEISGLGIMNNEQFF.

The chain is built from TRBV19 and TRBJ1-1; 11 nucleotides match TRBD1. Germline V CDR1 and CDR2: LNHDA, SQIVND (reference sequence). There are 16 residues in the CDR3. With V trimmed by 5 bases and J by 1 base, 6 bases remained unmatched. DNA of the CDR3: TGTGCCAGTAGTCCTCGGACAGGGGGCAGGAACACTGAAGCTTTCTTT. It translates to CASSPRTGGRNTEAFF.

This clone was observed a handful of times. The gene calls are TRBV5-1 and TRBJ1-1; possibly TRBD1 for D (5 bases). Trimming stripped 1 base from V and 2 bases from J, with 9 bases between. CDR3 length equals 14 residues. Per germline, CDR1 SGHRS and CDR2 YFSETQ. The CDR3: CASSLRGGNTEAFF. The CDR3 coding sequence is TGCGCCAGCAGCTTGCGGGGGGGAAACACTGAAGCTTTCTTT.

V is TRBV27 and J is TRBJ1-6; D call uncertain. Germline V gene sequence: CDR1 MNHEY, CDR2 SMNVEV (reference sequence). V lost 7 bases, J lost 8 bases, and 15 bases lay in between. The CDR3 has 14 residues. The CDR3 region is CASTPGVGDSPLHF. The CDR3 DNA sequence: TGTGCCAGCACCCCGGGAGTGGGTGATTCACCCCTCCACTTT.

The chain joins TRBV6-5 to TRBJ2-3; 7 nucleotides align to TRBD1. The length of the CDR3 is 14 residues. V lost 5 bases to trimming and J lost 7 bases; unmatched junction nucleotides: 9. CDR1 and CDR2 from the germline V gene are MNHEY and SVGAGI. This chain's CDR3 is CASSQSTRGNTQYF. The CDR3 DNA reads TGTGCCAGCAGTCAATCCACCAGGGGGAATACGCAGTATTTT.

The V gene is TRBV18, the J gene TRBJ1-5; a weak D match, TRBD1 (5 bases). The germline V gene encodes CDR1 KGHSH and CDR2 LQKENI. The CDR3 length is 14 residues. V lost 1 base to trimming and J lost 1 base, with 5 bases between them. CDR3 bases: TGTGCCAGCTCACCACAGGGGAGCAATCAGCCCCAGCATTTT. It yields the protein CASSPQGSNQPQHF.

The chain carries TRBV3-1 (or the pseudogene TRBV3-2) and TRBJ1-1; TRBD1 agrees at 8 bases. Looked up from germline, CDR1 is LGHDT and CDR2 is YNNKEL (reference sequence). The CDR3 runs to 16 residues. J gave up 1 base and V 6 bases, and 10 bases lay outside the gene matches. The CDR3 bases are TGTGCCAGCAGGAAAGGAGGGACAGGAAGGAACACTGAAGCTTTCTTT. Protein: CASRKGGTGRNTEAFF.

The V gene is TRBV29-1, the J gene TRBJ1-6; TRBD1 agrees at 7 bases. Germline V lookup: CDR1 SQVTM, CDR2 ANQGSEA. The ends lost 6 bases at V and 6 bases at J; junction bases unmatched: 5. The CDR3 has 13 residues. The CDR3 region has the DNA TGCAGCGTCGCCCGGGACAGTAATTCACCCCTCCACTTT. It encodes CSVARDSNSPLHF.

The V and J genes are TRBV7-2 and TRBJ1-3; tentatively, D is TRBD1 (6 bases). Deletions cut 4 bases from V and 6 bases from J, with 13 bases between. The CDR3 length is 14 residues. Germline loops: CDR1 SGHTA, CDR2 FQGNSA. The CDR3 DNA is TGTGCCAGCAGCTCGGACAGTTCACTAAACACCATATATTTT. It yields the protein CASSSDSSLNTIYF.

Here the CDR3 DNA reads TGTGCCTGGTCCCCCGAGGGGGCCACGGGATCACCCCTCCACTTT. Its protein is CAWSPEGATGSPLHF. The V call is TRBV30, the J call TRBJ1-6; 7 nucleotides agree with TRBD1. Looked up from germline, CDR1 is GTSNPN and CDR2 is SVGIG (reference sequence). This CDR3 has 15 residues. Losses at the gene ends were 5 bases for V and 10 bases for J; bases not matched to a gene: 14.

The CDR3 reads CASSGDSNYGYTF. CDR3 in DNA: TGTGCCAGCAGTGGGGACAGCAACTATGGCTACACCTTC. The chain recombines TRBV25-1 with TRBJ1-2, with 7 nucleotides matching TRBD1. Losses at the gene ends were 4 bases for V and 2 bases for J; bases not matched to a gene: 1. Germline V gene sequence: CDR1 MGHDK, CDR2 SYGVNS. The length of the CDR3 is 13 residues.

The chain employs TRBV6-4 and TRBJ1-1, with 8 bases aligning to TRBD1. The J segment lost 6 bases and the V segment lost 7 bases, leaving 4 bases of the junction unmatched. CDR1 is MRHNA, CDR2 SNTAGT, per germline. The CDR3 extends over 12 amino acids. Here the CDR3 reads CASNGQGPEAFF. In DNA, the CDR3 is TGTGCCAGCAATGGACAGGGTCCTGAAGCTTTCTTT.

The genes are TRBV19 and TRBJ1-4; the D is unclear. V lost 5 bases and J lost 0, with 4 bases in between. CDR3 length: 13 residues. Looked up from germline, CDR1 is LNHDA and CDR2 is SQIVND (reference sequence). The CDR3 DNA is TGTGCCAGTAGTTTCACAACTAATGAAAAACTGTTTTTT. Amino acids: CASSFTTNEKLFF.

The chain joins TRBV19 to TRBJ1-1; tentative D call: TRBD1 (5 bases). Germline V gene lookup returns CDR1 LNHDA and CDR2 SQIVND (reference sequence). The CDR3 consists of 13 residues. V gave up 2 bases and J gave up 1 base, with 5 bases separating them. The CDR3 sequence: CASSIQGNTEAFF. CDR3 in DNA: TGTGCCAGTAGTATACAGGGGAACACTGAAGCTTTCTTT.

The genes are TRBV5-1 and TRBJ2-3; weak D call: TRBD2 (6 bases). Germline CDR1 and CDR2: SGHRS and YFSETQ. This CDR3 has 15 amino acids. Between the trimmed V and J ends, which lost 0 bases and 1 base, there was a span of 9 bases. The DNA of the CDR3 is TGCGCCAGCAGCTTGGCGGGAGTGGGCACAGATACGCAGTATTTT. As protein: CASSLAGVGTDTQYF.

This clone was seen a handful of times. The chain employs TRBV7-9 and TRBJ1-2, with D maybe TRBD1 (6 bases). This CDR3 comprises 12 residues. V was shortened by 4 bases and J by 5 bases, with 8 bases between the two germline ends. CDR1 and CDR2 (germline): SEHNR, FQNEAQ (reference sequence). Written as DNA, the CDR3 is TGTGCCAGCAGCTCTCAGGGGTATGGCTACACCTTC. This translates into CASSSQGYGYTF.

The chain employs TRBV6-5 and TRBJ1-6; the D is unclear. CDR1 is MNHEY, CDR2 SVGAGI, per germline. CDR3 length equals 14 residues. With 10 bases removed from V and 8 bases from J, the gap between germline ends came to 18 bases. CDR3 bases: TGTGCCACTTCCGGAGCCGGTCGGCATTCACCCCTCCACTTT. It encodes CATSGAGRHSPLHF.

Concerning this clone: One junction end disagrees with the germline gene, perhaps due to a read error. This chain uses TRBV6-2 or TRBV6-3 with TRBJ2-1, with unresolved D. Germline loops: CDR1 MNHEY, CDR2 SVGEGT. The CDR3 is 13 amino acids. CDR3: CASSYSSREGRLF. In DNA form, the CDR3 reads TGTGCCAGCAGTTACTCGTCCCGAGAAGGCAGGCTCTTC.

CDR3 protein: CASSLDGGSGDEQFF. CDR3 DNA: TGCGCCAGCAGCCTCGACGGGGGGTCGGGTGATGAGCAGTTCTTC. The chain recombines TRBV5-1 with TRBJ2-1, with TRBD2 matching 7 bases. The junction had 12 bases not matched to a gene; V was cut back by 4 bases and J by 8 bases. This CDR3 is 15 amino acids long. Germline V gene data show CDR1 as SGHRS and CDR2 as YFSETQ.

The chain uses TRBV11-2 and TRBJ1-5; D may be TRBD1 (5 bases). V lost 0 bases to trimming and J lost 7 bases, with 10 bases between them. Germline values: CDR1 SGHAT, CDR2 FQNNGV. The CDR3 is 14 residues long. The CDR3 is CASSLDAGPQPQHF. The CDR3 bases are TGTGCCAGCAGCTTAGACGCGGGGCCCCAGCCCCAGCATTTT.

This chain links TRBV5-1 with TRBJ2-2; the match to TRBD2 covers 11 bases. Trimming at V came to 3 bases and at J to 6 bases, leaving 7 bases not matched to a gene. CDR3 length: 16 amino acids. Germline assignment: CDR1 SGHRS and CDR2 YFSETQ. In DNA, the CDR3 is TGCGCCAGCAGCTCGATAGCGGGAGGGTTAGCCGGGGAGCTGTTTTTT. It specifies CASSSIAGGLAGELFF.